The clone carrying this T cell receptor beta chain was detected many times. V lost 0 bases to trimming and J lost 5 bases, with 10 bases between them. Germline values: CDR1 DFQATT, CDR2 SNEGSKA (reference sequence). The CDR3 is 13 residues long. This entry is derived from a study of T-cell reconstitution after alpha-beta-depleted transplantation in children. As it was prepared, the TCRbeta library received unique molecular identifiers. TCRdb processed the PCR reads anew with MiXCR; each CDR3 protein has one entry. Seen here are some 640,000 distinct CDR3 sequences, roughly 17% observed once, and the top ten hold 1.1%.

V usage is TRBV20-1 and J usage is TRBJ1-1; D remains ambiguous. Sequencing was performed on PBMCs from the stem cell graft donor, taken from the stem cell graft. The TCR comes from a human donor who donated a stem cell graft to a child with acute myeloid leukemia. The CDR3 coding sequence is TGCAGTGCTAGAGAAGGGTTGAGAACTGAAGCTTTCTTT. Protein product: CSAREGLRTEAFF.